This T cell receptor beta chain is from a study of post-analysis software for immune sequencing data. About the research overall: The courses of disease that were included comprised relapsing-remitting, secondary progressive and progressive-relapsing multiple sclerosis.

TCR beta cDNA libraries had unique molecular identifiers. A single record per CDR3 protein comes from TCRdb applying MiXCR to the PCR reads. In the table there are approximately 180,000 distinct CDR3 sequences, about 32% of which are singletons. Findings and limits, study-wide: In multiple sclerosis, normalized Chao1 diversity was significantly below that of controls. Patients showed TRBV5-6, TRBV5-1 and TRBV20-1 among five TRBV segments more frequent than in controls. Strong co-clustering by F measure was evident for samples that had been prepared in the same batch.

This CDR3 is 12 amino acids long. V lost 2 bases, J lost 10 bases, and 13 bases lay in between. From germline, CDR1 is SGHRS and CDR2 YFSETQ. On this clonotype: What it binds is not known.

The TCR originated in a girl between 10 and 17 years old with multiple sclerosis. This sequence joins TRBV5-1 and TRBJ2-7; maybe TRBD1 (5 bases). The sequenced material came from blood. This CDR3 reads CASSFFRDRQYF. The CDR3 coding sequence is TGCGCCAGCAGCTTCTTTCGAGACAGACAGTACTTC.